Sequencing of this T cell receptor beta chain was carried out in a study of cytomegalovirus exposure and HLA in healthy donors. Of note for this clone: Its specificity is unknown.

Findings of the study overall: Sequencing depth roughly uniform across donors was assumed in presence/absence analyses. Later analysis suggested links between common viral pathogens and several top significant clusters.

The PCR had 60 Vbeta and 13 Jbeta primers. The protocol was immunoSEQ multiplex PCR, while the TCRdb copy is restricted to in-frame clones and leaves out a portion. The data show some 190,000 clones, with more than 70% seen just once and about 1.3% held by the top ten. Unmatched junction bases numbered 9, after V lost 5 bases and J lost 4 bases. Germline V gene lookup returns CDR1 SGHNT and CDR2 YYREEE (reference sequence). The CDR3 has 15 residues. The sequenced sample consisted of PBMCs. The source is a girl aged 5 to 17 in good health and CMV-seropositive. The chain links TRBV5-4 to TRBJ2-5, with TRBD2 matching 9 bases. CDR3 sequence reads: CASRLAGRRAETQYF. The CDR3, as DNA: TGTGCCAGCAGGCTAGCGGGAAGACGGGCAGAGACCCAGTACTTC.